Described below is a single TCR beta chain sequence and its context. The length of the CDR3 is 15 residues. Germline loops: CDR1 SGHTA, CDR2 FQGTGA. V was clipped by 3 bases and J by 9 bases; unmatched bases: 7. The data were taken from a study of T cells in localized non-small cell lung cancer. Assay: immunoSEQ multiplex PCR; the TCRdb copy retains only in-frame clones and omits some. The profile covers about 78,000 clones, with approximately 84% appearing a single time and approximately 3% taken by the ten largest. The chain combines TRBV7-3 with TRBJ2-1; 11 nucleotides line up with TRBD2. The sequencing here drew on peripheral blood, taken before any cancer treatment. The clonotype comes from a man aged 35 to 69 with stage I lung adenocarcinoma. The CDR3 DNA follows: TGTGCCAGCAGCTTTACTAGCGGGAGCGGCGGTGAGCAGTTCTTC. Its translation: CASSFTSGSGGEQFF.